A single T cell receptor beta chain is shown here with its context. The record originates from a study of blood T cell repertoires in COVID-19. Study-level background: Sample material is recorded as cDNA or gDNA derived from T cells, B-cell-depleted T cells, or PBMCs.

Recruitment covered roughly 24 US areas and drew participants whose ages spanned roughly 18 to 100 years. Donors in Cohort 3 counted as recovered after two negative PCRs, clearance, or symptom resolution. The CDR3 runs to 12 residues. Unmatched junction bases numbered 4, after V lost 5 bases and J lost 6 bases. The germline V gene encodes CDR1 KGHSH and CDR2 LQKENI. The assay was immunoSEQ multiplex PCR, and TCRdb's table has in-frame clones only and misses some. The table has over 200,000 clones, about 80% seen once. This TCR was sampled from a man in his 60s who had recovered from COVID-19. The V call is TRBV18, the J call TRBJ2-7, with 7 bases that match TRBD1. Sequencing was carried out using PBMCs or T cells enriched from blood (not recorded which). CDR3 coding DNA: TGTGCCAGCTCAACAGGGGCCGGCGAGCAGTACTTC. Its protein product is CASSTGAGEQYF.